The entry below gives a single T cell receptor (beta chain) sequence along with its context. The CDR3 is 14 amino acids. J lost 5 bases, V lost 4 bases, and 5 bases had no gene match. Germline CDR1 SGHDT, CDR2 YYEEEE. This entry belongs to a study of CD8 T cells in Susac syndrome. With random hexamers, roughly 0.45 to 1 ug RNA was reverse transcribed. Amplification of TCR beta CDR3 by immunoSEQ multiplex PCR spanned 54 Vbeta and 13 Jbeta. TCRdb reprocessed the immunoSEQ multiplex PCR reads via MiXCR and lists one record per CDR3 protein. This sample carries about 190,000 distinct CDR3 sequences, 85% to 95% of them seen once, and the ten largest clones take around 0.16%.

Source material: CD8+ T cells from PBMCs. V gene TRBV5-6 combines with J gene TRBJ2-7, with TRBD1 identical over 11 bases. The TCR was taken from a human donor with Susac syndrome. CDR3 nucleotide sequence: TGTGCCAGCAGCCCCGGGACAGGGGGTAACGAGCAGTACTTC. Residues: CASSPGTGGNEQYF.